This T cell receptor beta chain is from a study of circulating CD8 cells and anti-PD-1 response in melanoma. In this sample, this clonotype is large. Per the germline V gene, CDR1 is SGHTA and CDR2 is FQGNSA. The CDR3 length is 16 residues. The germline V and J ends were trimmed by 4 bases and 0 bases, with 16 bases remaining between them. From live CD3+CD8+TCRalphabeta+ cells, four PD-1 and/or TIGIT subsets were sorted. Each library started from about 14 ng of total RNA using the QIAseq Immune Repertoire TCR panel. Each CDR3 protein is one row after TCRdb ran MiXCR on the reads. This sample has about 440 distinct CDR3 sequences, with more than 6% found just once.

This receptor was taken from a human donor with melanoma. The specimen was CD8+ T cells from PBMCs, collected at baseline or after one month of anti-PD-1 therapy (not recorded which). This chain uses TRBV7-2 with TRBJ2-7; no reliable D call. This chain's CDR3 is CASSSPTESYSYEQYF. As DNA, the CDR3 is TGTGCCAGCAGCTCCCCCACAGAATCCTACTCCTACGAGCAGTACTTC.